One and the same sample provided the 18 T cell receptor beta chains below, sequenced in a study of beta chain features in type 1 diabetes (dated by TCRdb to 2016 to 2018). Library preparation was by the immunoSEQ multiplex PCR assay. The entire isolated RNA was reverse transcribed using the High Capacity cDNA Reverse Transcription Kit, and thus expressed TCRB transcripts were sequenced. TCRdb's version of the immuneACCESS table is confined to in-frame rearrangements and falls short of the full clone set. An unresolved V gene accounts for under half of the shortfall where checked; the remainder is of unknown origin. The sample records about 140,000 clones, roughly 9.3% of which are singletons. 0.65% of the sample is taken by the ten largest. The sample taken for sequencing was central memory CD4+ T cells from blood. Receptors originate from a woman between 40 and 55 years old in good health.

This chain joins TRBV5-1 and TRBJ2-3; a possible D gene is TRBD1 (5 bases). The germline V gene encodes CDR1 SGHRS and CDR2 YFSETQ. V lost 0 bases to trimming and J lost 0 bases, with 8 bases between them. This CDR3 contains 15 residues. CDR3 sequence (DNA): TGCGCCAGCAGCTTGGGGCCAGGGAGCACAGATACGCAGTATTTT. Protein: CASSLGPGSTDTQYF.

This clone turned up a few times. This chain links TRBV5-4 with TRBJ1-5; TRBD1 matches 9 bases. The V and J ends lost 4 bases and 8 bases, in that order; junction bases with no gene match: 4. Germline V gene lookup returns CDR1 SGHNT and CDR2 YYREEE (reference sequence). The length of the CDR3 is 13 residues. DNA of the CDR3: TGTGCCAGCAGCGGGGACAGGGACGAGCCCCAGCATTTT. Protein: CASSGDRDEPQHF. The whole variable domain, filled in from reference TRBV5-4 and TRBJ1-5, reads ETGVTQSPTHLIKTRGQQVTLRCSSQSGHNTVSWYQQALGQGPQFIFQYYREEENGRGNFPPRFSGLQFPNYSSELNVNALELDDSALYLCASSGDRDEPQHFGDGTRLSIL.

J is TRBJ1-5 and V is TRBV2, with D tentatively TRBD1 (5 bases). This CDR3 comprises 15 residues. Germline CDR1 SNHLY, CDR2 FYNNEI. Trimming pared 4 bases from V and 3 bases from J, leaving 13 bases between. CDR3 sequence reads: CASSAQGGINQPQHF. Here the CDR3 DNA reads TGTGCCAGCAGTGCGCAGGGCGGGATCAATCAGCCCCAGCATTTT.

This rearrangement joins TRBV5-1 to TRBJ1-1; tentative D call: TRBD1 (6 bases). Germline values: CDR1 SGHRS, CDR2 YFSETQ. The V end was cut by 0 bases, the J end by 1 base, with 13 bases between. The CDR3 consists of 16 residues. The CDR3 bases are TGCGCCAGCAGCTTGGTCTCCAGGGGCGCGAACACTGAAGCTTTCTTT. Protein: CASSLVSRGANTEAFF.

This clone has a handful of counts. V is TRBV19 and J is TRBJ2-2, with TRBD2 matching 12 bases. Germline loops: CDR1 LNHDA, CDR2 SQIVND (reference sequence). The junction had 3 bases not matched to a gene; V was cut back by 4 bases and J by 6 bases. The CDR3 length is 15 residues. The CDR3: CASSTGLAGPGELFF. The DNA for the CDR3 is TGTGCCAGTAGTACCGGACTAGCGGGGCCCGGGGAGCTGTTTTTT.

This clone was seen more than once but under ten times. The J gene is TRBJ1-5, the V gene TRBV15; D call uncertain. Per the germline V gene, CDR1 is LNHNV and CDR2 is YYDKDF (reference sequence). Between the trimmed V and J ends, which lost 0 bases and 0 bases, there was a span of 3 bases. This CDR3 has 14 residues. In nucleotides, the CDR3 is TGTGCCACCAGCAGAGATAATAGCAATCAGCCCCAGCATTTT. Translating gives CATSRDNSNQPQHF.

The chain links TRBV2 to TRBJ2-7, with TRBD2 identical over 7 bases. Germline values: CDR1 SNHLY, CDR2 FYNNEI. V was clipped by 3 bases and J by 0 bases; unmatched bases: 5. The CDR3 covers 15 residues. The CDR3 region is CASSDKAGASYEQYF. In nucleotides, the CDR3 is TGTGCCAGCAGTGATAAGGCGGGAGCCTCCTACGAGCAGTACTTC.

The rearrangement uses TRBV7-9 and TRBJ1-2; the D is unclear. Deletions cut 0 bases from V and 8 bases from J, with 10 bases between. The CDR3 is made up of 13 amino acids. Germline-derived CDR1 and CDR2 are SEHNR and FQNEAQ (reference sequence). The CDR3, as DNA: TGTGCCAGCAGCTTAGCCACAGAGGGCGGCTACACCTTC. This gives the protein CASSLATEGGYTF.

The chain carries TRBV6-5 and TRBJ2-5; 8 nucleotides align to TRBD1. This CDR3 spans 14 amino acids. The germline CDR1 and CDR2 sequences are MNHEY and SVGAGI. Trimming at V came to 10 bases and at J to 4 bases, leaving 11 bases not matched to a gene. DNA of the CDR3: TGTGCCATCAAACAGGGGGTTATGGGAGAGACCCAGTACTTC. Translated, it gives CAIKQGVMGETQYF.

This clone has only one observation. One junction end disagrees with the germline gene, perhaps due to a read error. The genes are TRBV25-1 and TRBJ1-1; no clear D. This CDR3 is built from 13 residues. The germline CDR1 and CDR2 sequences are MGHDK and SYGVNS. As DNA, the CDR3 is TGTGCCAGCATACGTTCCGGGAACATTGAAGCTTTCTTT. It yields the protein CASIRSGNIEAFF.

The chain carries TRBV4-1 and TRBJ1-2; TRBD1 might be the D (5 bases). CDR3 length equals 13 residues. The ends were cut back, 5 bases at V and 6 bases at J, with 13 bases in the middle. The germline V gene has CDR1 MGHRA and CDR2 YSYEKL. The CDR3 bases are TGCGCCAGCAGCAGGGGCGGTATTGATGGCTACACCTTC. Its protein is CASSRGGIDGYTF.

The V gene is TRBV28, the J gene TRBJ1-1; no reliable D call. Looked up from germline, CDR1 is MDHEN and CDR2 is SYDVKM. The CDR3 is 12 residues long. V lost 5 bases, J lost 4 bases, and 8 bases lay in between. The CDR3 spells CASSPRGTEAFF. The DNA of the CDR3 is TGTGCCAGCAGTCCTCGGGGCACTGAAGCTTTCTTT.

The chain recombines TRBV16 with TRBJ1-1; 10 bases are shared with TRBD1. Unmatched junction bases numbered 8, after V lost 4 bases and J lost 6 bases. Germline values: CDR1 KGHSY, CDR2 FQNENV. This CDR3 is 15 amino acids long. CDR3 in DNA: TGTGCCAGCAGCCCCCCGACAGGGGGCGCACCTGAAGCTTTCTTT. It is translated as CASSPPTGGAPEAFF.

This rearrangement joins TRBV9 to TRBJ1-1; D gene unclear. V was shortened by 0 bases and J by 0 bases, with 9 bases between the two germline ends. There are 15 residues in the CDR3. Germline V lookup: CDR1 SGDLS, CDR2 YYNGEE. The CDR3 DNA reads TGTGCCAGCAGCGTAGACGGAGGGCTGAACACTGAAGCTTTCTTT. Protein: CASSVDGGLNTEAFF.

This clone has ten or more counts. This rearrangement joins TRBV7-2 to TRBJ1-2; D is perhaps TRBD1 (5 bases). CDR1 and CDR2 (germline): SGHTA, FQGNSA. V lost 4 bases and J 2 bases, leaving 17 bases between the germline ends. The CDR3 extends over 16 amino acids. CDR3 residues: CASSWGLRRLNYGYTF. In DNA form, the CDR3 reads TGTGCCAGCAGCTGGGGACTGCGCCGTCTCAACTATGGCTACACCTTC.

This clone was picked up a small number of times. The chain couples TRBV4-3 to TRBJ2-4; 8 bases line up with TRBD2. The CDR3 extends over 18 amino acids. Germline V CDR1 and CDR2: LGHNA, YSLEER. J lost 5 bases, V lost 1 base, and 13 bases had no gene match. CDR3 protein: CASSQGGSFAGGQNIQYF. The CDR3 DNA reads as TGCGCCAGCAGCCAAGGGGGTTCCTTTGCGGGGGGACAAAACATTCAGTACTTC.

This chain links TRBV27 with TRBJ1-6, with a tentative D call TRBD1 (5 bases). CDR3 length: 16 residues. Germline CDR1 is MNHEY and CDR2 is SMNVEV (reference sequence). V lost 5 bases to trimming and J lost 8 bases, with 19 bases between them. CDR3 in DNA: TGTGCCAGCAGTCCGCGGGAGGGCGTCAGGGATTCACCCCTCCACTTT. This translates into CASSPREGVRDSPLHF.

This clone was detected only a few times. V usage is TRBV27 and J usage is TRBJ1-1; no reliable D call. V lost 5 bases to trimming and J lost 8 bases, with 18 bases between them. CDR1 and CDR2 (germline): MNHEY, SMNVEV (reference sequence). The CDR3 extends over 14 amino acids. This CDR3 reads CASSPPYGLGEAFF. The CDR3 coding sequence is TGTGCCAGCAGTCCCCCCTATGGTCTGGGCGAAGCTTTCTTT.